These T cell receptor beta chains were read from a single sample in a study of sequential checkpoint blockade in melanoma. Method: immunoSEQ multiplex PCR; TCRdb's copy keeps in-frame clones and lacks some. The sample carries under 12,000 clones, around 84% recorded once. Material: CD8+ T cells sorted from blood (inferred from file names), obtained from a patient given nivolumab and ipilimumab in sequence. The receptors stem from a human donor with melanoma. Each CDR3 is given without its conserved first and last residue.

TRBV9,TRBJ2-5,ASGQGRWGETQY
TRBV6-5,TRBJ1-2,ASSFGQGGYGYT
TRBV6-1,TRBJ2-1,ASSDLQGVSYNEQF
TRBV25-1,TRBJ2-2,ATSDLLNTGELF
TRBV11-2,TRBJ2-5,ASSARTGGETQY
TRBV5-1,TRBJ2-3,ASSLEKLPDTQY
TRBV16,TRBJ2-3,ASSPLGLGTDTQY
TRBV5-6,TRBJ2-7,ASSLQGYEQY
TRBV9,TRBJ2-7,ASSVGDRADEQY
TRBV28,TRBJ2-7,ASSLGGGSYEQY
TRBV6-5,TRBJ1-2,ASTQGFRYGYT
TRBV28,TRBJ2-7,ASSSGLAGVYEQY
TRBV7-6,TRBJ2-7,ASSLEPSVDGTSFYEQY
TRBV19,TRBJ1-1,ASKGGTEAF
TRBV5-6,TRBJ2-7,ASSLTGASYEQY
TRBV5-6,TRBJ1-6,ASSLGQGDSYNSPLH
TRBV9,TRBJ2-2,ASSVGDSGNTGELF
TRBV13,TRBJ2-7,ASSFGTSGGYEQY
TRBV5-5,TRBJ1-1,ASSFGYTEAF
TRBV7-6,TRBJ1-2,ASSHRQGSDYGYT
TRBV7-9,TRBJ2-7,ASSPPQGTFGEQY
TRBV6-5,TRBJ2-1,ASSYTGLAGANEQF
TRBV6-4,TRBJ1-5,ASSEASNQPQH
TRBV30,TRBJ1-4,AWSVIRGSGGEKLF
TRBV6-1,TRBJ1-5,AARDRGYLQPQH
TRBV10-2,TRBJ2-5,ASTGDRSQY
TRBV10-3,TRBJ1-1,ATRTGTEAF
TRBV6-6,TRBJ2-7,ASSYREVREQY
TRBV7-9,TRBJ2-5,ASSLAPSWEEQY
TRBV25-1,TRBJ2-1,ASIPSGRASSEQF
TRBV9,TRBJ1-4,ASSEGQGYEKLF
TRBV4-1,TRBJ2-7,ASSQAGRGRYEQY
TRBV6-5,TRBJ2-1,ASSSGYNEQF